The 10 T cell receptor beta chains listed next were all sequenced from one sample in a study of CD8 T cell repertoires and HIV-1 epitope variants. What these receptors recognize is not known. Profiled with immunoSEQ multiplex PCR; TCRdb holds only in-frame clones, not every one. The repertoire includes 4,800 or so clones, 65% to 70% of them detected once, and 40% to 50% sits in the top ten. The sample was cultured CD8+ T cells derived from PBMCs. These receptors were obtained from a male donor with HIV.

The J gene is TRBJ1-6, the V gene TRBV6-1, with 7 bases fitting TRBD1. The CDR3 has 14 residues. The ends lost 6 bases at V and 5 bases at J; junction bases unmatched: 4. Germline values: CDR1 MNHNS, CDR2 SASEGT. The CDR3 spells CASSRDSNNSPLHF. As DNA, the CDR3 is TGTGCCAGCAGCAGGGACAGCAATAATTCACCCCTCCACTTT.

The V and J genes are TRBV9 and TRBJ2-1; TRBD2 aligns across 8 bases. Germline CDR1 reads SGDLS; CDR2 reads YYNGEE. The CDR3 runs to 15 residues. With 4 bases clipped from V and 10 bases from J, the junction kept 13 bases outside the gene matches. CDR3 protein: CASSRVGVAGNEQFF. Written as DNA, the CDR3 is TGTGCCAGCAGCCGAGTGGGGGTAGCGGGGAACGAGCAGTTCTTC.

The chain uses TRBV5-1 and TRBJ2-1; 7 bases are shared with TRBD2. Germline V gene lookup returns CDR1 SGHRS and CDR2 YFSETQ. J lost 5 bases, V lost 0 bases, and 14 bases had no gene match. CDR3 length: 18 residues. The CDR3 here is CASSLDATSSFFDNEQFF. The CDR3 nucleotides are TGCGCCAGCAGCTTGGATGCGACTAGCTCTTTTTTTGACAATGAGCAGTTCTTC.

The chain is built from TRBV19 and TRBJ2-7; D ambiguous. The ends were cut back, 5 bases at V and 3 bases at J, with 17 bases in the middle. Germline V lookup: CDR1 LNHDA, CDR2 SQIVND (reference sequence). The CDR3 length is 15 residues. The CDR3 protein is CASSWAEGPNYEQYF. CDR3 DNA sequence: TGTGCCAGTAGTTGGGCCGAAGGGCCGAACTACGAGCAGTACTTC.

In its sample, this clone ranks as large (0.1 to 1%). The V call is TRBV5-1, the J call TRBJ1-2; D uncertain. This CDR3 has 14 amino acids. V lost 3 bases, J lost 0 bases, and 9 bases lay in between. The germline V gene encodes CDR1 SGHRS and CDR2 YFSETQ. In DNA, the CDR3 is TGCGCCAGCAGCTCGCAGGAGACTAACTATGGCTACACCTTC. Translation: CASSSQETNYGYTF.

The chain couples TRBV15 to TRBJ2-7, with TRBD1 as a possible D gene (5 bases). The CDR3 contains 14 residues. Trimming removed 6 bases from V and 0 bases from J, with 12 bases in between. Germline CDR1 LNHNV, CDR2 YYDKDF (reference sequence). The CDR3, as DNA: TGTGCCACCAGGCCAGACAGCAACTCCTACGAGCAGTACTTC. Translating gives CATRPDSNSYEQYF.

The chain uses TRBV7-9 and TRBJ1-1; D is undetermined. The V end was cut by 8 bases, the J end by 1 base, with 20 bases between. The CDR3 consists of 16 residues. The germline CDR1 and CDR2 sequences are SEHNR and FQNEAQ (reference sequence). The CDR3 DNA is TGTGCCAGCGGACCGAACACGGCAGGACCGAACACTGAAGCTTTCTTT. Translated, it gives CASGPNTAGPNTEAFF.

The rearrangement links TRBV27 to TRBJ2-3; D is unresolved. The CDR3 runs to 15 residues. CDR1 and CDR2 from the germline V gene are MNHEY and SMNVEV (reference sequence). The ends were cut back, 2 bases at V and 2 bases at J, with 11 bases in the middle. The CDR3 here is CASSLNWQNTDTQYF. The CDR3 DNA sequence: TGTGCCAGCAGTTTAAATTGGCAGAACACAGATACGCAGTATTTT.

V usage is TRBV27 and J usage is TRBJ2-2; 12 bases match TRBD2. Germline CDR1 is MNHEY and CDR2 is SMNVEV (reference sequence). The CDR3 consists of 16 residues. V trimming: 0 bases; J trimming: 4 bases; junction bases outside the gene matches: 0. The CDR3 loop is CASSLSLAGGTGELFF. In nucleotides, the CDR3 is TGTGCCAGCAGTTTATCACTAGCGGGAGGCACCGGGGAGCTGTTTTTT.

The chain is built from TRBV5-4 and TRBJ2-3, with D perhaps matching TRBD2 (7 bases). The CDR3 sequence is 15 residues long. Germline assignment: CDR1 SGHNT and CDR2 YYREEE (reference sequence). Trimming pared 1 base from V and 4 bases from J, leaving 13 bases between. The CDR3 here is CASSLSAGAPDTQYF. CDR3 sequence (DNA): TGTGCCAGCAGCTTGTCGGCGGGGGCACCAGATACGCAGTATTTT.